Each of the 2 T cell receptor beta chains below was sequenced from the same sample in a study of post-analysis software for immune sequencing data. These receptors' antigens are unknown. cDNA libraries for TCR beta contained unique molecular identifiers. A single record per CDR3 protein comes from TCRdb applying MiXCR to the PCR reads. The sample records about half a million distinct CDR3 sequences, around 34% being singletons. Study observations and caveats: Five or six TRBV segments appeared more often in patients than in controls, and TRBV5-6, TRBV5-1 and TRBV20-1 were among these.

The sequenced sample was blood. All receptors derive from a girl aged 2-17 years with multiple sclerosis.

This clonotype was found a few times. The chain joins TRBV19 to TRBJ2-1; perhaps TRBD2 as D (5 bases). Trimming took off 5 bases at V and 4 bases at J, with 6 bases between the two ends. CDR1 is LNHDA and CDR2 is SQIVND in the germline V gene (reference sequence). This CDR3 is built from 12 residues. CDR3 DNA sequence: TGTGCCAGTAGTCAGCGGTACAATGAGCAGTTCTTC. Its translation is CASSQRYNEQFF.

This chain connects TRBV14 to TRBJ2-5; D could derive from TRBD1 or TRBD2 (5 bases each). V was shortened by 4 bases and J by 0 bases, with 15 bases between the two germline ends. This CDR3 is 16 amino acids long. The germline V gene has CDR1 SGHDN and CDR2 FVKESK. The CDR3 sequence: CASSRRPGRNQETQYF. The DNA of the CDR3 is TGTGCCAGCAGCCGTCGTCCGGGACGGAACCAAGAGACCCAGTACTTC.